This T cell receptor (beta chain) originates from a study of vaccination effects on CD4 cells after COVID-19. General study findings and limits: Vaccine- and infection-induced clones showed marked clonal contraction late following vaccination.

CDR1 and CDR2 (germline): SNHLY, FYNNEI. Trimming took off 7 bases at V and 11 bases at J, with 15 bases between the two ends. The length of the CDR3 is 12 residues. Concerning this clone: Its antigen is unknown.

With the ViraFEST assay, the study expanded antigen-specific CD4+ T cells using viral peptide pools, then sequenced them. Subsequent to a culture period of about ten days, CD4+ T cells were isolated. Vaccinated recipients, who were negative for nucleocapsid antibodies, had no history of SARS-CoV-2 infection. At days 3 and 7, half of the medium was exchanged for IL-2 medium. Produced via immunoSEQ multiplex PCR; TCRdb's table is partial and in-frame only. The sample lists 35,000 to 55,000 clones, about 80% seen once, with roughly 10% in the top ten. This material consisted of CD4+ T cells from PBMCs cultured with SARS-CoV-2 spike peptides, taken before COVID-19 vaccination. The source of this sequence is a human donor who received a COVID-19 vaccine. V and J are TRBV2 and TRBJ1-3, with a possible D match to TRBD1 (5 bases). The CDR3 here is CASTEGRRAIYF. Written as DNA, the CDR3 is TGTGCCAGCACCGAGGGGCGGAGGGCCATATATTTT. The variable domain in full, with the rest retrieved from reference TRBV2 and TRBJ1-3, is EPEVTQTPSHQVTQMGQEVILRCVPISNHLYFYWYRQILGQKVEFLVSFYNNEISEKSEIFDDQFSVERPDGSNFTLKIRSTKLEDSAMYFCASTEGRRAIYFGEGSWLTVV.